The 18 T cell receptor beta chains given below trace back to one sample, sequenced in a study of metastatic and nonmetastatic thyroid tumors. With MiXCR, TCRdb called clones anew from the PCR reads. The sample lists some 17,000 clones; roughly 21% were seen once. Ahead of thyroid surgery, no patient had received treatment of any kind. Specimen: adjacent normal tissue. The source of these receptors is a female donor with papillary thyroid cancer or a benign thyroid nodule (not recorded which). Some clones in this sample may be carry-over from other donors' samples.

J is TRBJ1-2 and V is TRBV4-1; no clear D. The CDR3 loop spans 14 amino acids. Germline lookup yields CDR1 MGHRA and CDR2 YSYEKL. V was pared by 1 base and J by 2 bases, with 8 bases between. The CDR3 DNA sequence: TGCGCCAGCAGCCAAGTATCAGAAAACTATGGCTACACCTTC. Translated, it gives CASSQVSENYGYTF.

Relative to its sample, this clone is medium-sized. Other DNA variants within this sample encode the same CDR3. The rearrangement links TRBV11-1 to TRBJ2-7; TRBD1 is a possible D gene (6 bases). This CDR3 comprises 14 residues. V shed 5 bases and J shed 0 bases, with 11 bases lying between them. The germline V gene encodes CDR1 SGHAT and CDR2 FQDESV (reference sequence). The CDR3: CASSPGQSSYEQYF. CDR3 bases: TGTGCCAGCAGCCCGGGACAAAGCTCCTACGAGCAGTACTTC.

V is TRBV9 and J is TRBJ2-1; 9 bases agree with TRBD1. Per germline, CDR1 SGDLS and CDR2 YYNGEE. The CDR3 is made up of 14 amino acids. V gave up 3 bases and J gave up 7 bases; unmatched junction bases: 5. This chain's CDR3 is CASSGTGVGNEQFF. The CDR3 coding sequence is TGTGCCAGCAGCGGGACAGGGGTAGGAAATGAGCAGTTCTTC.

By share of the sample, this clone is medium-sized. This rearrangement joins TRBV6-1 to TRBJ2-1; 11 bases agree with TRBD2. V dropped 5 bases and J dropped 7; count of bases not matched to a gene: 4. This CDR3 region has 14 residues. Germline CDR1 reads MNHNS; CDR2 reads SASEGT. The CDR3 protein is CASSRASGRNEQFF. CDR3 coding DNA: TGTGCCAGCAGTCGGGCTAGCGGGAGGAATGAGCAGTTCTTC.

About this clone: A junction boundary mismatches the germline segment, possibly from a read error. CDR3 nucleotide sequence: TGTGCCAGCATCTTGGCCGAAGGGGGGGTCACAGATACGCAGTATTTT. Translation gives CASILAEGGVTDTQYF. The chain recombines TRBV5-6 with TRBJ2-3; possible D gene TRBD2, 7 bases. Germline V gene lookup returns CDR1 SGHDT and CDR2 YYEEEE. The CDR3 has 16 residues.

This clone was seen a few times. The chain recombines TRBV6-4 with TRBJ2-1; no definite D call. Germline CDR1 and CDR2: MRHNA and SNTAGT. This CDR3 has 14 amino acids. Trimming took off 7 bases at V and 1 base at J, with 11 bases between the two ends. The CDR3 coding sequence is TGTGCCAGCAACGATTGGTCTTCCTACAATGAGCAGTTCTTC. Amino acids: CASNDWSSYNEQFF.

This clone was counted a few times. V and J are TRBV27 and TRBJ2-2; D gene uncertain. The CDR3 contains 12 residues. V dropped 6 bases and J dropped 2 bases, with 4 bases sitting between them. In germline, CDR1 is MNHEY, CDR2 SMNVEV (reference sequence). The DNA for the CDR3 is TGTGCCAGCAGCCTTAACACCGGGGAGCTGTTTTTT. Amino acids: CASSLNTGELFF.

Judged by abundance, this clone is medium-sized. V and J are TRBV5-1 and TRBJ2-7; D is unclear. This CDR3 contains 12 residues. The germline gives CDR1 SGHRS, CDR2 YFSETQ. V lost 0 bases and J lost 4, with 5 bases in between. CDR3 sequence: CASSLDLYEQYF. The CDR3 DNA follows: TGCGCCAGCAGCTTGGATCTATACGAGCAGTACTTC.

At least ten counts were recorded for this clone. V gene TRBV5-1 combines with J gene TRBJ2-5, with 7 bases that match TRBD2. Germline assignment: CDR1 SGHRS and CDR2 YFSETQ. The CDR3 contains 13 residues. V shed 7 bases, J shed 2 bases, and the junction held 5 bases outside the gene matches. DNA for the CDR3: TGCGCCAGCTCCGCCGGGGGGCAAGAGACCCAGTACTTC. Protein: CASSAGGQETQYF.

As for this clone: Germline is not matched at one junction end, which may reflect a read error. The rearrangement uses TRBV20-1 and TRBJ2-5; D may correspond to TRBD1 or TRBD2 (5 bases each). CDR3 length: 15 amino acids. Per germline, CDR1 DFQATT and CDR2 SNEGSKA (reference sequence). The CDR3: CSASQGAYPQGTKYF. Written as DNA, the CDR3 is TGTAGTGCTAGCCAAGGGGCCTACCCCCAAGGGACCAAGTACTTC.

The chain recombines TRBV20-1 with TRBJ2-3; possibly TRBD2 for D (6 bases). Germline V lookup: CDR1 DFQATT, CDR2 SNEGSKA (reference sequence). Trimming pared 5 bases from V and 2 bases from J, leaving 17 bases between. CDR3 size: 15 residues. The CDR3 spells CSAPPGWRVTDTQYF. The CDR3, as DNA: TGCAGTGCTCCCCCAGGTTGGAGGGTCACAGATACGCAGTATTTT.

Many counts were recorded for this clone. CDR3 amino acids: CASSYINRGRTDTQYF. The CDR3 region has the DNA TGTGCCAGCAGCTATATAAACAGGGGGCGAACAGATACGCAGTATTTT. J is TRBJ2-3 and V is TRBV7-8; 9 nucleotides agree with TRBD1. There are 16 residues in the CDR3. Germline V gives CDR1 SGHVS, CDR2 FQNEAQ. Trimming removed 4 bases from V and 3 bases from J; junction bases left unmatched: 8.

This clone is classed as medium-sized. The V gene is TRBV24-1, the J gene TRBJ2-1; a possible D gene is TRBD2 (6 bases). The CDR3 length is 17 residues. The V and J ends lost 0 bases and 8 bases respectively, with 19 bases between them. Germline V CDR1 and CDR2: KGHDR, SFDVKD. The DNA for the CDR3 is TGTGCCACCAGTGATTTGTTCCTAGCGCTAGATAGGGATGAGCAGTTCTTC. It specifies CATSDLFLALDRDEQFF.

This clone was counted ten times or more. The chain employs TRBV4-1 and TRBJ2-1, with 10 bases aligning to TRBD2. CDR3 size: 18 residues. Germline loops: CDR1 MGHRA, CDR2 YSYEKL. With 0 bases clipped from V and 4 bases from J, the junction kept 9 bases outside the gene matches. CDR3: CASSQEAPSGSGYNEQFF. The CDR3 DNA sequence: TGCGCCAGCAGCCAAGAAGCCCCTAGCGGGAGCGGTTACAATGAGCAGTTCTTC.

Relative to its sample, this clone is medium-sized. The V gene is TRBV6-1, the J gene TRBJ1-6; 8 nucleotides match TRBD1. Germline assignment: CDR1 MNHNS and CDR2 SASEGT. V gave up 8 bases and J gave up 5 bases; unmatched junction bases: 2. CDR3 size: 13 residues. CDR3 loop: CASQTGDNSPLHF. DNA for the CDR3: TGTGCCAGCCAGACAGGGGATAATTCACCCCTCCACTTT.

CDR3 bases: TGCAGTGGAATCACCGACAGGGCGGATGGCTACACCTTC. Amino acid sequence: CSGITDRADGYTF. The chain links TRBV20-1 to TRBJ1-2; 7 bases match TRBD1. The V gene end was trimmed by 7 bases and the J gene end by 6 bases; junction bases not matched to a gene: 11. CDR1 DFQATT and CDR2 SNEGSKA come from the germline V gene (reference sequence). This CDR3 is built from 13 residues.

This clone has only a few counts. The chain links TRBV12-3 or TRBV12-4 to TRBJ2-7, with D possibly being TRBD1 or TRBD2 (5 bases each). The CDR3 covers 14 residues. V was clipped by 10 bases and J by 1 base, with 17 bases between them. The CDR3 coding sequence is TGTGCCACGGGGATCGGGACGGCTTCCTACGAGCAGTACTTC. Its translation is CATGIGTASYEQYF.

The V call is TRBV7-9, the J call TRBJ2-2; D gene ambiguous. The V gene lost 6 bases and the J gene lost 5 bases, with 13 bases spanning the gap. The germline V gene encodes CDR1 SEHNR and CDR2 FQNEAQ (reference sequence). The CDR3 consists of 14 residues. The CDR3 loop is CASRQTHRTGELFF. DNA for the CDR3: TGTGCCAGCAGACAGACACATAGAACCGGGGAGCTGTTTTTT.